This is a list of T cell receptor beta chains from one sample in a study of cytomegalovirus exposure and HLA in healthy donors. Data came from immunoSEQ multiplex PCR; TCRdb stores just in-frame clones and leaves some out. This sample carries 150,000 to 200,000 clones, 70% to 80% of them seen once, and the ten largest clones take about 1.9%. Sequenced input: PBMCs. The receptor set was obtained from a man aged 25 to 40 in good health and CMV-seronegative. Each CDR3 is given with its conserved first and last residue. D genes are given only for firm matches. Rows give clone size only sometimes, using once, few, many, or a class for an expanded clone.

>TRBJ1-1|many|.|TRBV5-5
TGTGCCAGCAGCTTTAAGAACATGAACACTGAAGCTTTCTTT
CASSFKNMNTEAFF
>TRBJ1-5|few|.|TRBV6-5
TGTGCCAGCAGTGGCCGTCTAGGGCCCCAGCATTTT
CASSGRLGPQHF
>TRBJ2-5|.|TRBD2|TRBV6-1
TGTGCCAGCGAGCGGGGGACTCTAGGAGAGACCCAGTACTTC
CASERGTLGETQYF
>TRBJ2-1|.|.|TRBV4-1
TGCGCCAGCAGCCAAAATCTTTTGGCGGGCAATGAGCAGTTCTTC
CASSQNLLAGNEQFF
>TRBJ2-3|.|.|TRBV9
TGTGCCAGCAGCGTAGATAGCTCAGATACGCAGTATTTT
CASSVDSSDTQYF
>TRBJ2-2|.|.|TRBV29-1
TGCAGCGTTGCACACGGAGCGGACACCGGGGAGCTGTTTTTT
CSVAHGADTGELFF
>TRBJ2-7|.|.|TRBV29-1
TGCAGCGTTGAGCGGACAGAGCCCTACGAGCAGTACTTC
CSVERTEPYEQYF
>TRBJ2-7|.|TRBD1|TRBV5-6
TGTGCCAGCAGGGAACCGGGACAGGACCACGAGCAGTACTTC
CASREPGQDHEQYF
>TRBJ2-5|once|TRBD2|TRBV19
TGTGCCAGTAGTTCAATCGGGCGGGAGGGCAGAGAGACCCAGTACTTC
CASSSIGREGRETQYF
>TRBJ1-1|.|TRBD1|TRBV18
TGTGCCAGCTCACCATACAGGGGCCAGAACACTGAAGCTTTCTTT
CASSPYRGQNTEAFF
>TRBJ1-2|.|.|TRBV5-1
TGCGCCAGCAGCTTGGGGGGCTCGGAATATGGCTACACCTTC
CASSLGGSEYGYTF
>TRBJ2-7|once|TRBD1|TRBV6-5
TGTGCCAGCAGTACAAGACAGGGTACAACCTACGAGCAGTACTTC
CASSTRQGTTYEQYF
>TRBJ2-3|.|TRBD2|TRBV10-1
TGCGCCAGCAGTGAGGGCGGGAGGGCCTTTTCAGATACGCAGTATTTT
CASSEGGRAFSDTQYF
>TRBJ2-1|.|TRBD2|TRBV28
TGTGCCAGCGGCCTAGCGGGATGGGGACCTGGCAATGAGCAGTTCTTC
CASGLAGWGPGNEQFF
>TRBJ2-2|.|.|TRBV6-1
TGTGCCAGCAATCGGGGACTGATTGTCACCGGGGAGCTGTTTTTT
CASNRGLIVTGELFF
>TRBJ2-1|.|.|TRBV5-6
TGTGCCAGCAGCTTGGTACAGAAACCTTACAATGAGCAGTTCTTC
CASSLVQKPYNEQFF
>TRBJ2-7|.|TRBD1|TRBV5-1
TGCGCCAGCAGCTTGGCAGGGGGCTACAACGAGCAGTACTTC
CASSLAGGYNEQYF
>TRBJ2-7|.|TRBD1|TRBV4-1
TGCGCCAGCAGCCAGCCGGGACAGGGGTTCACCCACGAGCAGTACTTC
CASSQPGQGFTHEQYF
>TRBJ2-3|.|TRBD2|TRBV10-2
TGCGCCAGCAGTGAAAGTAACGGTAGCGGGCGAATCACAGATACGCAGTATTTT
CASSESNGSGRITDTQYF
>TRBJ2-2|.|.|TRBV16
TGTGCCAGCAGCCAGTTCCGGGGCACCGGGGAGCTGTTTTTT
CASSQFRGTGELFF
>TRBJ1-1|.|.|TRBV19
TGTGCCAGTACCCGGGGAGGGGAGAACACTGAAGCTTTCTTT
CASTRGGENTEAFF
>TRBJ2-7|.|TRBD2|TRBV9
TGTGCCAGCAGCGCGGGACTAGCGGTCTCCTACGAGCAGTACTTC
CASSAGLAVSYEQYF
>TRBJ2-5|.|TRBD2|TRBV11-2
TGTGCCAGCAGCTCAGGGCCAGCGGGACAGTACTTC
CASSSGPAGQYF
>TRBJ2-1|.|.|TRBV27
TGTGCCAGCAGTTTGGCGGGGTCCCCCTACAATGAGCAGTTCTTC
CASSLAGSPYNEQFF
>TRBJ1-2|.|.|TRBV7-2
TGTGCCAGCAGCACTTCACAGGGTATATACTATGGCTACACCTTC
CASSTSQGIYYGYTF